The rows below give T cell receptor beta chains drawn from one sample of a study of blood T cell repertoires in COVID-19. The table came from immunoSEQ multiplex PCR; TCRdb's copy has only in-frame clones and leaves some out. The sample holds roughly 200,000 clones, 80% to 85% seen once. Source material: peripheral blood. Receptors were obtained from a man aged 50 to 59 with active or convalescent COVID-19. Both conserved end residues are part of each CDR3. Each record gives: J gene, D gene, clone size, V gene, CDR3 length, CDR3 protein, CDR3 DNA. A D gene is named only where the DNA matches it firmly. Clone size is given for some rows only: seen once, a few or many times, or a class if the clone is expanded.

TRBJ1-5 NA NA TRBV28 14 CASSRGGRNQPQHF TGTGCCAGCAGTAGAGGTGGTCGCAATCAGCCCCAGCATTTT
TRBJ2-6 NA once TRBV7-8 16 CASPATANSGANVLTF TGTGCCAGTCCCGCTACAGCAAACTCTGGGGCCAACGTCCTGACTTTC
TRBJ1-2 TRBD1 NA TRBV9 14 CASSGQGSNYGYTF TGTGCCAGCAGCGGACAGGGTTCTAACTATGGCTACACCTTC
TRBJ2-2 NA NA TRBV21-1 16 CASSKVGGRLAGELFF TGTGCCAGCAGCAAAGTCGGGGGGCGGTTGGCCGGGGAGCTGTTTTTT
TRBJ2-2 NA once TRBV11-2 17 CASSLFIRGLETGELFF TGTGCCAGCAGCTTATTCATCAGGGGCCTCGAAACCGGGGAGCTGTTTTTT
TRBJ1-6 TRBD1 NA TRBV2 17 CAIYDPDRESYNSPLHF TGTGCCATCTATGACCCGGACAGGGAGTCCTATAATTCACCCCTCCACTTT
TRBJ1-3 NA NA TRBV3-1/TRBV3-2 15 CASSQDINSGNTIYF TGTGCCAGCAGCCAAGATATAAACTCTGGAAACACCATATATTTT
TRBJ1-1 TRBD1 NA TRBV5-1 15 CASSPYDRGNTEAFF TGCGCCAGCAGCCCCTATGACAGGGGAAACACTGAAGCTTTCTTT
TRBJ1-1 TRBD1 NA TRBV10-3 14 CAINPTGEGTEAFF TGTGCCATCAACCCGACAGGGGAGGGCACTGAAGCTTTCTTT
TRBJ2-2 NA NA TRBV5-1 15 CASSLRGQNTGELFF TGCGCCAGCAGCTTGCGGGGACAGAACACCGGGGAGCTGTTTTTT
TRBJ2-7 TRBD2 few TRBV6-5 16 CASSYRVAGGRYEQYF TGTGCCAGCAGTTATCGGGTAGCGGGGGGCCGCTACGAGCAGTACTTC
TRBJ2-1 NA NA TRBV5-1 11 CASSFRNEQFF TGCGCCAGCAGCTTCAGGAATGAGCAGTTCTTC
TRBJ1-4 TRBD1 NA TRBV15 16 CATSRGPQGAGEKLFF TGTGCCACCAGCAGAGGGCCACAGGGGGCAGGTGAAAAACTGTTTTTT
TRBJ2-5 TRBD2 NA TRBV4-2 17 CASSQEARLALGETQYF TGTGCCAGCAGCCAAGAGGCCCGACTAGCCCTGGGCGAGACCCAGTACTTC
TRBJ2-3 TRBD2 NA TRBV6-5 15 CASTPRGGASDTQYF TGTGCCAGCACCCCCCGCGGGGGGGCCTCAGATACGCAGTATTTT
TRBJ2-5 TRBD1 NA TRBV7-2 14 CASSSGQVKETQYF TGTGCCAGCAGCTCGGGACAGGTCAAAGAGACCCAGTACTTC
TRBJ2-1 NA NA TRBV6-5 12 CASKDRHNEQFF TGTGCCAGCAAGGACAGACACAATGAGCAGTTCTTC
TRBJ2-3 TRBD2 NA TRBV6-1 16 CASSETGAGGTDTQYF TGTGCCAGCAGTGAAACTGGAGCGGGGGGAACAGATACGCAGTATTTT
TRBJ2-7 TRBD1 NA TRBV5-4 14 CASSRQGEGYEQYF TGTGCCAGCAGCCGACAGGGGGAGGGGTACGAGCAGTACTTC
TRBJ2-1 NA NA TRBV9 15 CASSASPGRLNEQFF TGTGCCAGCAGCGCCTCACCGGGTCGCCTCAATGAGCAGTTCTTC
TRBJ2-3 NA NA TRBV5-1 15 CASSLARESTDTQYF TGCGCCAGCAGCTTGGCAAGAGAGAGCACAGATACGCAGTATTTT
TRBJ2-1 TRBD2 NA TRBV25-1 18 CASRGTSGGASSYNEQFF TGTGCCAGCAGAGGGACTAGCGGGGGGGCTAGCTCCTACAATGAGCAGTTCTTC
TRBJ2-5 NA NA TRBV28 11 CASSFRETQYF TGTGCCAGCAGTTTCCGAGAGACCCAGTACTTC
TRBJ1-3 NA NA TRBV5-4 14 CASSSGRRSNTIYF TGTGCCAGCAGCTCCGGACGGAGGTCGAACACCATATATTTT
TRBJ1-2 NA NA TRBV3-1/TRBV3-2 12 CASSLRTYGYTF TGTGCCAGCAGTCTACGTACCTATGGCTACACCTTC
TRBJ2-1 NA once TRBV4-1 17 CASSQVVTTLSYNEQFF TGCGCCAGCAGCCAAGTGGTGACAACCCTCTCCTACAATGAGCAGTTCTTC
TRBJ2-1 NA NA TRBV20-1 11 CSARHYNEQFF TGCAGTGCTAGACACTACAATGAGCAGTTCTTC
TRBJ1-2 TRBD1 once TRBV18 14 CASSLDRQNYGYTF TGTGCCAGCTCACTGGACAGGCAAAACTATGGCTACACCTTC
TRBJ1-1 NA once TRBV29-1 13 CSDWRGLGTEAFF TGCAGCGATTGGCGGGGGCTGGGGACTGAAGCTTTCTTT
TRBJ1-4 TRBD1 NA TRBV10-1 14 CASIFHRGHEKLFF TGCGCCAGCATCTTTCACAGGGGTCATGAAAAACTGTTTTTT
TRBJ2-5 TRBD2 NA TRBV28 15 CASSLWLAGEETQYF TGTGCCAGCAGTTTATGGCTAGCGGGGGAAGAGACCCAGTACTTC
TRBJ1-1 TRBD1 NA TRBV18 17 CASSPQPGGRMNTEAFF TGTGCCAGCTCACCACAACCAGGGGGCAGGATGAACACTGAAGCTTTCTTT
TRBJ1-2 TRBD1 NA TRBV2 16 CASSELVLQGNYGYTF TGTGCCAGCAGTGAACTAGTTCTACAGGGGAACTATGGCTACACCTTC
TRBJ2-1 NA many TRBV6-6 16 CASSPHQAGKLFEQFF TGTGCCAGCAGCCCTCATCAGGCAGGGAAACTGTTTGAGCAGTTCTTC
TRBJ1-3 NA NA TRBV7-2 16 CASSFGREGSGNTIYF TGTGCCAGCAGCTTCGGGAGGGAAGGATCTGGAAACACCATATATTTT
TRBJ2-1 TRBD2 NA TRBV3-1/TRBV3-2 19 CPPRQDWGGGARSYNEQFF TGCCCCCCCCGCCAAGATTGGGGCGGGGGGGCCAGGTCCTACAATGAGCAGTTCTTC
TRBJ1-1 NA NA TRBV7-3 13 CASSLGSNTEAFF TGTGCCAGCAGCTTAGGCTCGAACACTGAAGCTTTCTTT
TRBJ2-2 TRBD1 NA TRBV29-1 14 CSVGQGASTGELFF TGCAGCGTCGGACAGGGGGCATCCACCGGGGAGCTGTTTTTT
TRBJ1-2 NA NA TRBV29-1 14 CSVYRFDVGYGYTF TGCAGCGTTTACAGGTTCGACGTGGGCTATGGCTACACCTTC
TRBJ2-4 TRBD2 NA TRBV5-1 16 CASTAGRGAAKNIQYF TGCGCCAGCACCGCTGGGAGGGGTGCGGCCAAAAACATTCAGTACTTC
TRBJ1-3 NA once TRBV21-1 16 CASSPSITGTGNTIYF TGTGCCAGCAGCCCCTCCATCACGGGAACTGGAAACACCATATATTTT
TRBJ2-3 TRBD2 once TRBV5-4 18 CASSLDFPGTSGTDTQYF TGTGCCAGCAGCTTGGACTTCCCTGGGACTAGCGGAACAGATACGCAGTATTTT
TRBJ2-7 TRBD1 NA TRBV6-5 14 CASSYVRDRPEQYF TGTGCCAGCAGTTACGTTAGGGACAGACCCGAGCAGTACTTC